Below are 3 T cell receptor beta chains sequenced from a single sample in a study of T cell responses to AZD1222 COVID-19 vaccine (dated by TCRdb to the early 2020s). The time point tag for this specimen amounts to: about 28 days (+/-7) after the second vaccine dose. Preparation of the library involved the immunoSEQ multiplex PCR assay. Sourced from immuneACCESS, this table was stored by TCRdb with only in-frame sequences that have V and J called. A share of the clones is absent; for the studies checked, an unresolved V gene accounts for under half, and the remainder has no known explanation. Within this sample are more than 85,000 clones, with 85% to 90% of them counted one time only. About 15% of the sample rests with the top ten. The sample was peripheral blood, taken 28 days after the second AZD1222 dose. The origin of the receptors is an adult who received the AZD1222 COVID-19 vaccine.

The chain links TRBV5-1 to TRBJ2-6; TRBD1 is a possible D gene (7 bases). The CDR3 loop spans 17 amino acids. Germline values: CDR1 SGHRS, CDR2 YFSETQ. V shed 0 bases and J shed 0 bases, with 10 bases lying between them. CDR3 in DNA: TGCGCCAGCAGCTTGGCAGGGGGGAGCTCTGGGGCCAACGTCCTGACTTTC. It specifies CASSLAGGSSGANVLTF.

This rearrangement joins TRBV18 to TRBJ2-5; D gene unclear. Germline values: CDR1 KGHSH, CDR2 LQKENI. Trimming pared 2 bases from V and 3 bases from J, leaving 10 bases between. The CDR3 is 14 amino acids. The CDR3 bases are TGTGCCAGCTCACCAAGTATGGGGAAAGAGACCCAGTACTTC. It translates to CASSPSMGKETQYF.

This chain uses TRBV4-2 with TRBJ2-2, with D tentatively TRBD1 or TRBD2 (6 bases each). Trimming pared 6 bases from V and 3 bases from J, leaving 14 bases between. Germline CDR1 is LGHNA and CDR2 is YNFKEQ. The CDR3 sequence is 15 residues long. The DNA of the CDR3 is TGTGCCAGCAGTGGAGGGACAACCTACACCGGGGAGCTGTTTTTT. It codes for CASSGGTTYTGELFF.